This T cell receptor (beta chain) came from a study of identical twins. As regards this clonotype: Its antigen is not identified.

TCRdb re-called the 5' RACE reads with MiXCR, one entry per CDR3 protein. The sample comprises about 690,000 distinct CDR3 sequences, 5.5% to 6.5% of which are singletons, and roughly 2% rests with the top ten. This CDR3 region has 12 residues. V gave up 5 bases and J gave up 5 bases, with 10 bases separating them. Germline values: CDR1 DFQATT, CDR2 SNEGSKA (reference sequence). The study's findings and limits: Without tracking the same donors, conclusions rested on cross-sectional statistical analysis.

This receptor was identified in a man younger than 35 in good health. V gene TRBV20-1 combines with J gene TRBJ2-1, with D maybe TRBD1 (5 bases). Sequenced material: naive T cells sorted from blood. The CDR3 nucleotides are TGCAGTGCTGGGGCAGGGAACAATGAGCAGTTCTTC. Encoded protein: CSAGAGNNEQFF.